These T cell receptor beta chains were read from a single sample in a study of cytomegalovirus exposure and HLA in healthy donors. This table comes from immunoSEQ multiplex PCR, and its TCRdb copy is limited to in-frame clones, with some not included. The data show 150,000 to 200,000 clones, about 84% seen once. Sample: PBMCs. The receptors were sampled from a young woman in good health and CMV-seronegative. The CDR3 runs from the conserved cysteine through the conserved F or W. The D gene is left open where the match is weak. Some rows mark clone size as missing; the rest say once, few, many or name a class of expanded clone.

>-|TRBJ1-1|TRBV7-3|-|13
CASRPDRSHEAFF
TGTGCCAGCAGGCCAGACAGGTCGCATGAAGCTTTCTTT
>-|TRBJ2-1|TRBV5-6|-|12
CASSLLVYEQFF
TGTGCCAGCAGCTTGCTTGTCTATGAGCAGTTCTTC
>-|TRBJ1-1|TRBV4-1|-|14
CASSQSYRDTEAFF
TGCGCCAGCAGCCAGTCATACAGGGACACTGAAGCTTTCTTT
>-|TRBJ1-3|TRBV4-1|-|18
CASSPGRGGPSSGNTIYF
TGCGCCAGCAGCCCCGGACGCGGGGGACCCTCCTCTGGAAACACCATATATTTT
>TRBD1|TRBJ2-7|TRBV4-1|once|15
CASSQEVTGGNEQYF
TGCGCCAGCAGCCAAGAAGTTACAGGGGGGAACGAGCAGTACTTC
>TRBD2|TRBJ2-7|TRBV5-4|-|17
CASSLQMIAGRPYEQYF
TGTGCCAGCAGCCTGCAAATGATAGCGGGACGTCCCTACGAGCAGTACTTC
>-|TRBJ2-7|TRBV18|once|17
CASSPEGKLSGPYEQYF
TGTGCCAGCTCCCCGGAGGGTAAACTAAGTGGCCCCTACGAGCAGTACTTC
>-|TRBJ1-2|TRBV6-1|-|12
CASSGQGYGYTF
TGTGCCAGCAGTGGCCAGGGCTACGGCTACACCTTC
>TRBD1|TRBJ1-1|TRBV30|-|14
CAWAAGTENTEAFF
TGTGCCTGGGCTGCCGGGACAGAGAACACTGAAGCTTTCTTT
>-|TRBJ1-2|TRBV28|-|13
CASDTGQITGYTF
TGTGCCAGTGATACGGGACAAATCACTGGCTACACCTTC
>TRBD1|TRBJ2-7|TRBV7-6|once|14
CASSSRRTGGEQYF
TGTGCCAGCAGCTCCCGTCGGACAGGGGGCGAGCAGTACTTC
>TRBD1|TRBJ2-2|TRBV5-1|-|16
CASSLDGQGRAGELFF
TGCGCCAGCAGCTTGGACGGACAGGGTCGCGCCGGGGAGCTGTTTTTT
>TRBD2|TRBJ2-1|TRBV7-6|-|17
CASSRLGTSGTYNEQFF
TGTGCCAGCAGCAGACTAGGGACTAGCGGGACCTACAATGAGCAGTTCTTC
>-|TRBJ1-1|TRBV29-1|once|17
CSVERGGRLSLGTEAFF
TGCAGCGTAGAGAGGGGGGGGAGGCTTTCTTTGGGCACTGAAGCTTTCTTT
>TRBD1|TRBJ2-5|TRBV27|-|14
CASTLGQGFETQYF
TGTGCCAGCACCCTGGGACAGGGCTTTGAGACCCAGTACTTC
>-|TRBJ2-7|TRBV11-3|-|15
CASSPTHRPGYEQYF
TGTGCCAGCAGCCCTACTCATCGTCCGGGATACGAGCAGTACTTC
>TRBD1|TRBJ1-1|TRBV18|-|17
CASSPARDSYLDTEAFF
TGTGCCAGCTCACCAGCCCGGGACAGCTACCTGGACACTGAAGCTTTCTTT
>-|TRBJ2-1|TRBV7-3|-|15
CASSESGGTYNEQFF
TGTGCCAGCAGCGAAAGCGGAGGGACCTACAATGAGCAGTTCTTC
>TRBD1|TRBJ2-7|TRBV2|-|12
CASSEQGYEQYF
TGTGCCAGCAGCGAACAGGGGTACGAGCAGTACTTC
>TRBD1|TRBJ2-6|TRBV4-1|-|17
CASSQEWTGGGANVLTF
TGCGCCAGCAGCCAAGAATGGACAGGCGGTGGGGCCAACGTCCTGACTTTC
>-|TRBJ1-1|TRBV19|-|11
CASGRNTEAFF
TGTGCCAGTGGGAGGAACACTGAAGCTTTCTTT
>-|TRBJ1-3|TRBV2|-|15
CASTPHGGSGNTIYF
TGTGCCAGCACCCCACACGGGGGTTCTGGAAACACCATATATTTT
>TRBD2|TRBJ2-7|TRBV10-1|-|18
CASSGGLLAGGTGYEQYF
TGCGCCAGCAGTGGAGGTTTACTAGCGGGAGGGACGGGGTACGAGCAGTACTTC
>TRBD1|TRBJ2-3|TRBV6-1|-|15
CASSDRTGFTDTQYF
TGTGCCAGCAGTGACCGGACAGGGTTTACAGATACGCAGTATTTT
>-|TRBJ1-2|TRBV14|-|13
CASSRGLFYGYTF
TGTGCCAGCAGCCGGGGACTGTTCTATGGCTACACCTTC
>TRBD1|TRBJ1-2|TRBV29-1|-|15
CSVANSAGQSGGYTF
TGCAGCGTTGCCAACAGCGCGGGACAGTCGGGTGGCTACACCTTC
>-|TRBJ1-2|TRBV5-6|-|14
CASIPTGIDYGYTF
TGTGCCAGCATCCCAACCGGGATCGACTATGGCTACACCTTC
>-|TRBJ1-6|TRBV2|few|14
CASSEQTVSSPLHF
TGTGCCAGCAGTGAACAGACAGTATCTTCACCCCTCCACTTT
>-|TRBJ2-5|TRBV4-2|-|16
CASSHGTRKEQETQYF
TGTGCCAGCAGCCACGGCACTAGAAAGGAGCAAGAGACCCAGTACTTC
>-|TRBJ2-6|TRBV2|-|15
CASTGPSVGANVLTF
TGTGCCAGTACAGGGCCCTCTGTTGGGGCCAACGTCCTGACTTTC
>TRBD1|TRBJ1-1|TRBV6-5|-|12
CASSSWDRWAFF
TGTGCCAGCAGTTCATGGGACAGGTGGGCTTTCTTT
>TRBD1|TRBJ1-2|TRBV7-9|-|14
CASSLPSGQDGYTF
TGTGCCAGCAGCTTACCCTCGGGACAGGATGGCTACACCTTC
>-|TRBJ1-2|TRBV5-4|-|13
CASSPDRNYGYTF
TGTGCCAGCAGCCCGGACAGAAACTATGGCTACACCTTC
>TRBD2|TRBJ2-7|TRBV7-9|-|16
CASSFGASGSVTEQYF
TGTGCCAGCAGCTTTGGGGCTAGCGGGAGCGTAACGGAGCAGTACTTC
>-|TRBJ2-7|TRBV29-1|-|13
CSVEDPHSYEQYF
TGCAGCGTTGAAGATCCCCACAGCTACGAGCAGTACTTC
>-|TRBJ1-2|TRBV6-6|-|13
CASSRDRRYGYTF
TGTGCCAGCAGTCGCGACAGGAGATATGGCTACACCTTC
>TRBD2|TRBJ2-5|TRBV2|-|14
CASSKSGGWETQYF
TGTGCCAGCAGTAAAAGCGGGGGCTGGGAGACCCAGTACTTC
>-|TRBJ2-7|TRBV7-7|-|15
CASSYSTGISYEQYF
TGTGCCAGCAGCTACTCAACAGGAATCTCCTACGAGCAGTACTTC
>-|TRBJ1-2|TRBV30|-|14
CAWSVRRGSYGYTF
TGTGCCTGGAGTGTACGTCGGGGGAGCTATGGCTACACCTTC
>TRBD2|TRBJ2-1|TRBV5-1|once|15
CASSYEGLANHEQFF
TGCGCCAGCAGCTACGAGGGACTAGCGAACCATGAGCAGTTCTTC
>TRBD2|TRBJ2-1|TRBV19|once|14
CASTQRDFYNEQFF
TGTGCCAGTACACAGCGGGACTTTTACAATGAGCAGTTCTTC
>-|TRBJ2-3|TRBV7-2|-|15
CASSLGAFAGGTQYF
TGTGCCAGCAGCTTAGGTGCCTTTGCTGGGGGGACGCAGTATTTT
>-|TRBJ2-7|TRBV18|-|15
CASSRETRLPYEQYF
TGTGCCAGCTCCCGGGAGACAAGGCTGCCTTACGAGCAGTACTTC
>-|TRBJ2-7|TRBV5-8|-|12
CASGAVDREQYF
TGTGCCAGTGGGGCAGTAGATCGCGAGCAGTACTTC
>-|TRBJ1-5|TRBV6-5|-|15
CASSYSGTPSQPQHF
TGTGCCAGCAGTTACTCGGGGACACCCTCTCAGCCCCAGCATTTT
>TRBD1|TRBJ2-7|TRBV15|-|15
CATSRDPRGTYEQYF
TGTGCCACCAGCAGAGATCCCAGGGGGACCTACGAGCAGTACTTC
>TRBD1|TRBJ1-1|TRBV5-6|once|12
CASSWTGTLSFF
TGTGCCAGCAGCTGGACAGGAACTTTGTCTTTCTTT
>-|TRBJ2-2|TRBV6-1|-|14
CAGTGSPDTGELFF
TGTGCCGGTACAGGTTCCCCGGACACCGGGGAGCTGTTTTTT
>TRBD1|TRBJ1-6|TRBV5-1|-|15
CASSSRQGGNSPLHF
TGCGCCAGCAGCTCCCGACAGGGGGGTAATTCACCCCTCCACTTT
>TRBD1|TRBJ1-2|TRBV7-3|-|13
CAPVGQGGCGYTF
TGTGCGCCTGTGGGACAGGGAGGCTGTGGCTACACCTTC
>-|TRBJ1-4|TRBV7-3|-|15
CASSLTSGTNEKLFF
TGTGCCAGCAGCTTAACTTCGGGAACTAATGAAAAACTGTTTTTT
>TRBD1|TRBJ1-5|TRBV5-5|-|14
CASSPDRGNEPQHF
TGTGCCAGCAGCCCCGACAGGGGGAACGAGCCCCAGCATTTT